Reported below is one T cell receptor (beta chain). Antigen: not known. Only in-frame clones appear in the TCRdb table, and some are missing; sequencing was by immunoSEQ multiplex PCR. The sample has about 62,000 clones, 87% seen once. The sample comes from a study of lymphopenia after photon versus proton radiotherapy. The CDR3 is 16 amino acids. V dropped 3 bases and J dropped 2; count of bases not matched to a gene: 6. Germline CDR1 and CDR2: SGHVS and FNYEAQ. Findings and limits, study-wide: Proton therapy kept repertoires fairly stable, unlike photons, which gained effector/memory cells. After the lymphocyte nadir, photon-treated repertoires showed oligoclonal expansion, especially of CD8+ Temra cells.

This receptor was obtained from a man older than 75 with esophageal cancer. The chain is built from TRBV7-6 and TRBJ2-3; TRBD2 matches 9 bases. Sequencing was performed on peripheral blood, taken from a patient treated with proton-based radiotherapy. DNA of the CDR3: TGTGCCAGCAGCTTGTCTAGCGGGGCAAACACAGATACGCAGTATTTT. This gives the protein CASSLSSGANTDTQYF.